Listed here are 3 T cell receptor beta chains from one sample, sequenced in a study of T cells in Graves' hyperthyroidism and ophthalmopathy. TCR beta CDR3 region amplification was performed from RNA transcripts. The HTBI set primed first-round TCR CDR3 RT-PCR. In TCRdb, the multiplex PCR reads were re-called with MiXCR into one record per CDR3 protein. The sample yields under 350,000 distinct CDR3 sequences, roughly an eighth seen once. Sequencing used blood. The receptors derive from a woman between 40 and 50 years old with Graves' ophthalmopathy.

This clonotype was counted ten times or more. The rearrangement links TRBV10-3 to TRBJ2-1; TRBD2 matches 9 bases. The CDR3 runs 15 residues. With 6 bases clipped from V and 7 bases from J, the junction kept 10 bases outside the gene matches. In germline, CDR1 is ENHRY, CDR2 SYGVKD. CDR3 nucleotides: TGTGCCATCAGGGACATAGCGGGAGTGGCAAATGAGCAGTTCTTC. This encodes CAIRDIAGVANEQFF.

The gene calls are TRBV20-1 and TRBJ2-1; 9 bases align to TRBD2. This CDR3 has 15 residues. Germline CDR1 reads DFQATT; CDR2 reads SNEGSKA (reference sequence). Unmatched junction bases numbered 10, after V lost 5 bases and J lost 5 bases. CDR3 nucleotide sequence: TGCAGTGCTTATTTTAGCGGGGGCGCGGACAATGAGCAGTTCTTC. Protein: CSAYFSGGADNEQFF.

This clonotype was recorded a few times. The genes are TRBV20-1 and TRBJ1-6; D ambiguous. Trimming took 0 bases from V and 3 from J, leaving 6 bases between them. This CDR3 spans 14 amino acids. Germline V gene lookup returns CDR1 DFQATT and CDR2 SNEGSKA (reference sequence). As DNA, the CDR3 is TGCAGTGCTAGAGATCAGCTCTATAATTCACCCCTCCACTTT. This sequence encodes CSARDQLYNSPLHF.